The clone carrying this T cell receptor beta chain has just one count. The sample comes from a study of blood T cell repertoires in COVID-19. The assay was immunoSEQ multiplex PCR, and TCRdb's table has in-frame clones only and misses some. The sample consists of about 25,000 clones, around 86% of them appearing once. V gave up 6 bases and J gave up 0 bases, with 13 bases separating them. The CDR3 totals 15 residues. In germline, CDR1 is SGHRS, CDR2 YFSETQ. The sample taken for sequencing was peripheral blood. V and J are TRBV5-1 and TRBJ2-1; D unclear. The TCR originated in a man aged 45-65 years with active COVID-19. The CDR3 region has the DNA TGCGCCAGCACTCCAGAGGTTAGCTCCTACAATGAGCAGTTCTTC. This translates into CASTPEVSSYNEQFF.